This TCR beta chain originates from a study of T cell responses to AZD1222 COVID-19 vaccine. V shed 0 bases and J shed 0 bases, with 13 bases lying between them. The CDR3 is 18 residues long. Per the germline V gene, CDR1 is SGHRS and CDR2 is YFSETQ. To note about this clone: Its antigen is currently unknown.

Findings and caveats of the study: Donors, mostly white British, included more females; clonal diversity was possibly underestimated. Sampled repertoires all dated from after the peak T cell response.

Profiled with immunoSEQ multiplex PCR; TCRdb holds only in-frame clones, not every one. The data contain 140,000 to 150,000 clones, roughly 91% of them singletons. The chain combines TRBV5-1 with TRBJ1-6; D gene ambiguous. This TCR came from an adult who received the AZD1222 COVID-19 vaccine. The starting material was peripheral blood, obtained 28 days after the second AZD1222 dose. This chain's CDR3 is CASSLVLADRSYNSPLHF. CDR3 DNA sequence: TGCGCCAGCAGCTTGGTGTTGGCAGACCGCTCCTATAATTCACCCCTCCACTTT.